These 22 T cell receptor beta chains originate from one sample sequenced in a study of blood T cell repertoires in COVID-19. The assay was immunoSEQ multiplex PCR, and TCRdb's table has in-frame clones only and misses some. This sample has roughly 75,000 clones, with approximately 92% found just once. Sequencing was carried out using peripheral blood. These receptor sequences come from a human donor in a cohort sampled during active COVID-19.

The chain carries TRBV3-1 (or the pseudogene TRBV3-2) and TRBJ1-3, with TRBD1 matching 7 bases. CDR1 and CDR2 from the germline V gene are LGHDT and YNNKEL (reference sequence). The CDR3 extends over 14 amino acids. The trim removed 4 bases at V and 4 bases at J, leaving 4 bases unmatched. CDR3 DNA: TGTGCCAGCAGCCCAACAGGGGCAGGAAACACCATATATTTT. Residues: CASSPTGAGNTIYF.

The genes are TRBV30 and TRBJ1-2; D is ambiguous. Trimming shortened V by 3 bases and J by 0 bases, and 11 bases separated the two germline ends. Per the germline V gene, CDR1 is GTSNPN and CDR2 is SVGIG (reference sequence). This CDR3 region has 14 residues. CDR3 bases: TGTGCCTGGAGGGCGGGAATCCCTAACTATGGCTACACCTTC. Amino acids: CAWRAGIPNYGYTF. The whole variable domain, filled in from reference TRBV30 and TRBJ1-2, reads SQTIHQWPATLVQPVGSPLSLECTVEGTSNPNLYWYRQAAGRGLQLLFYSVGIGQISSEVPQNLSASRPQDRQFILSSKKLLLSDSGFYLCAWRAGIPNYGYTFGSGTRLTVV.

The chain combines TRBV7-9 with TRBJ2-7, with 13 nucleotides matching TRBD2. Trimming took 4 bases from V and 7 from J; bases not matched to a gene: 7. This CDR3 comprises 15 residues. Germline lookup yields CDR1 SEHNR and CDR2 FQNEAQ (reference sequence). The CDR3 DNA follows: TGTGCCAGCAGCTCTCCGGGACTAGCGGGGAGGGAGCAGTACTTC. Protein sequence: CASSSPGLAGREQYF.

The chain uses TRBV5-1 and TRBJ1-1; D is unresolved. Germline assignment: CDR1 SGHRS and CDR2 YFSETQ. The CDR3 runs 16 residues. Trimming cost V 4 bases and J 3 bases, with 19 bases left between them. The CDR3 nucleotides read TGCGCCAGCAGCCCCGGGTCGGGAGTGGTGGACACTGAAGCTTTCTTT. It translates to CASSPGSGVVDTEAFF.

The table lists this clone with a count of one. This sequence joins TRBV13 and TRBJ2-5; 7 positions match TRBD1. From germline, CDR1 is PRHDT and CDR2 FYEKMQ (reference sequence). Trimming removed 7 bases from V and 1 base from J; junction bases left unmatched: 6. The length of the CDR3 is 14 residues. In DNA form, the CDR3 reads TGTGCCAGCAACGAGAGGGGGCTCCAAGAGACCCAGTACTTC. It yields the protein CASNERGLQETQYF.

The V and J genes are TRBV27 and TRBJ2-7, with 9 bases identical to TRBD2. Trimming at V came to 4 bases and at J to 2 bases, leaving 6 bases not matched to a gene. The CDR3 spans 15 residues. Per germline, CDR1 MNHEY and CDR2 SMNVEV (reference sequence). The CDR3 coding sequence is TGTGCCAGCAGTTCCAGGACTAGCGCGACCTACGAGCAGTACTTC. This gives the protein CASSSRTSATYEQYF.

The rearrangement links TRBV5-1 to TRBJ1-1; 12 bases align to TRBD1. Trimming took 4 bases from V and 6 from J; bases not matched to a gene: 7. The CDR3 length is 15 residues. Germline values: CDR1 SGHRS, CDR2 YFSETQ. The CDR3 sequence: CASSALGTGGAEAFF. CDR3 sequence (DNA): TGCGCCAGCAGCGCGCTCGGGACAGGGGGCGCTGAAGCTTTCTTT. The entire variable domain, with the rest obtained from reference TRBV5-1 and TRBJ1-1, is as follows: KAGVTQTPRYLIKTRGQQVTLSCSPISGHRSVSWYQQTPGQGLQFLFEYFSETQRNKGNFPGRFSGRQFSNSRSEMNVSTLELGDSALYLCASSALGTGGAEAFFGQGTRLTVV.

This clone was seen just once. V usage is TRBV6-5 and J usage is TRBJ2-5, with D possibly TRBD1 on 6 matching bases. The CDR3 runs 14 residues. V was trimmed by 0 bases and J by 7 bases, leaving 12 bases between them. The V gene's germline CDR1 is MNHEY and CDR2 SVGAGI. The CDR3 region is CASSYSGALGTQYF. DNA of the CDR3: TGTGCCAGCAGTTACTCGGGGGCGTTGGGGACCCAGTACTTC.

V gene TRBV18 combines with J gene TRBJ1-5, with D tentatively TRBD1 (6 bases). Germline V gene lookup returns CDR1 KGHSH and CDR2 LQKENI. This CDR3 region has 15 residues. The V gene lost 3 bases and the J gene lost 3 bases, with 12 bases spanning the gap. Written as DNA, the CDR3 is TGTGCCAGCTCACCTGACAGGCTGCACAATCAGCCCCAGCATTTT. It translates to CASSPDRLHNQPQHF.

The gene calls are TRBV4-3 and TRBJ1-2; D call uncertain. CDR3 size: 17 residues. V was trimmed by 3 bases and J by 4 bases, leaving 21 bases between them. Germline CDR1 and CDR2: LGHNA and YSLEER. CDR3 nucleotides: TGCGCCAGCAGCCAGCGTTTCCGGGAAGGTGGGCGCTATGGCTACACCTTC. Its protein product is CASSQRFREGGRYGYTF.

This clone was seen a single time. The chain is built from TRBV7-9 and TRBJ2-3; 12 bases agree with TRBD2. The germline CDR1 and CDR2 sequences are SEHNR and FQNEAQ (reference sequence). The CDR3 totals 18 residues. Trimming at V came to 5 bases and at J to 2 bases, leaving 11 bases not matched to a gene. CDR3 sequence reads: CASSMTSGGLTHTDTQYF. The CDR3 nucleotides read TGTGCCAGCAGCATGACTAGCGGGGGCCTCACCCACACAGATACGCAGTATTTT.

The CDR3 region is CSVLQEQETQYF. In DNA, the CDR3 is TGCAGCGTCTTACAGGAGCAAGAGACCCAGTACTTC. J is TRBJ2-5 and V is TRBV29-1, with a tentative D call TRBD1 (5 bases). Trimming pared 6 bases from V and 2 bases from J, leaving 10 bases between. Germline loops: CDR1 SQVTM, CDR2 ANQGSEA. This CDR3 is built from 12 residues.

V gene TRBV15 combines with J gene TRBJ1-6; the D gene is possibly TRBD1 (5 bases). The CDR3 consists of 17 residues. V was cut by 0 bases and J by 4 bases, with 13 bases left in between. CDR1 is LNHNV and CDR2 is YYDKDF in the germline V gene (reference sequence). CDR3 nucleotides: TGTGCCACCAGCAGAGACCAGGGCCCCGGTTATAATTCACCCCTCCACTTT. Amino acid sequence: CATSRDQGPGYNSPLHF. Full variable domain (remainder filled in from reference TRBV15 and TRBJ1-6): DAMVIQNPRYQVTQFGKPVTLSCSQTLNHNVMYWYQQKSSQAPKLLFHYYDKDFNNEADTPDNFQSRRPNTSFCFLDIRSPGLGDTAMYLCATSRDQGPGYNSPLHFGNGTRLTVT.

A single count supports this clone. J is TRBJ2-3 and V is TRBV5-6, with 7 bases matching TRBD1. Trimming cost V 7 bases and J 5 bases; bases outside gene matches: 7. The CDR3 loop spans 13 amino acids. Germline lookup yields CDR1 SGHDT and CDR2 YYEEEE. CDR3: CASLTGMGDTQYF. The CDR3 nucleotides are TGTGCCAGCCTGACAGGGATGGGAGATACGCAGTATTTT.

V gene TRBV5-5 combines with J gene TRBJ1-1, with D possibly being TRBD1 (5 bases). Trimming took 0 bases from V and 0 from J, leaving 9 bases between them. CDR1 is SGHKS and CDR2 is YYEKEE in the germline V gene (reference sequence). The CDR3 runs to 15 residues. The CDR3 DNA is TGTGCCAGCAGCTTGGAGGAGGGGATGAACACTGAAGCTTTCTTT. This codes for CASSLEEGMNTEAFF. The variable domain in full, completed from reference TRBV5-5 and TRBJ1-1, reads DAGVTQSPTHLIKTRGQQVTLRCSPISGHKSVSWYQQVLGQGPQFIFQYYEKEERGRGNFPDRFSARQFPNYSSELNVNALLLGDSALYLCASSLEEGMNTEAFFGQGTRLTVV.

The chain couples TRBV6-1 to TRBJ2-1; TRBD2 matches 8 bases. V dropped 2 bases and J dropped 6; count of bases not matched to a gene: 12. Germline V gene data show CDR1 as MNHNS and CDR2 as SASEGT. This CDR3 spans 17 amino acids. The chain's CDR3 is CASSERGGGSLGNEQFF. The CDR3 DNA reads TGTGCCAGCAGTGAAAGGGGCGGGGGGTCCCTTGGCAATGAGCAGTTCTTC.

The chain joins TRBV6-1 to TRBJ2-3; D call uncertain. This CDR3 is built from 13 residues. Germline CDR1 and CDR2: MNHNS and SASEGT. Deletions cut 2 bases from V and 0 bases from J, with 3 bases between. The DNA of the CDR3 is TGTGCCAGCAGTGAACGGAGCACAGATACGCAGTATTTT. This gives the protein CASSERSTDTQYF.

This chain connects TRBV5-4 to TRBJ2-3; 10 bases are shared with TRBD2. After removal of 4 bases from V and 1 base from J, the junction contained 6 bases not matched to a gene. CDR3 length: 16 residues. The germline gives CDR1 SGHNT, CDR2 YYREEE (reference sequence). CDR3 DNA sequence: TGTGCCAGCAGCCTCCCTAGCGGGGGTCGCACAGATACGCAGTATTTT. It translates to CASSLPSGGRTDTQYF.

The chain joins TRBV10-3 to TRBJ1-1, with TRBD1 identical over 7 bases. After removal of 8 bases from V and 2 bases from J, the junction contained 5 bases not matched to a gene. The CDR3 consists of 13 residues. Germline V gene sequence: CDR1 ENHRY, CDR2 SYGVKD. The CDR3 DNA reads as TGTGCCATCGGTGGACAGGTTAACACTGAAGCTTTCTTT. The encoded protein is CAIGGQVNTEAFF.

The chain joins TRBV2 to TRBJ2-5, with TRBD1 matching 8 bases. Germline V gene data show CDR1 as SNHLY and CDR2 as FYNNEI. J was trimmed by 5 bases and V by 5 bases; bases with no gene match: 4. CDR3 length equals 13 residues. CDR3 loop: CASSPHRGETQYF. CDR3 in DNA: TGTGCCAGCAGTCCCCACAGGGGGGAGACCCAGTACTTC.

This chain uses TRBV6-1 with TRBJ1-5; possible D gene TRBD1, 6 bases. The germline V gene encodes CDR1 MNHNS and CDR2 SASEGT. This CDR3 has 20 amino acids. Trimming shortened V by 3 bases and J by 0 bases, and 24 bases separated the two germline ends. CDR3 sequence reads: CASSDPQVAGDRDSNQPQHF. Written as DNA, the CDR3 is TGTGCCAGCAGTGACCCCCAAGTGGCAGGGGATAGGGATAGCAATCAGCCCCAGCATTTT.

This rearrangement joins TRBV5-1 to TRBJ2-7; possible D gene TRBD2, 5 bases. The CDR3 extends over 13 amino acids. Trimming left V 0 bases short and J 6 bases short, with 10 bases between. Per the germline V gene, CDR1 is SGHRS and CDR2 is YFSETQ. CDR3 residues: CASSLDPGFEQYF. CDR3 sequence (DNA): TGCGCCAGCAGCTTGGATCCGGGGTTCGAGCAGTACTTC. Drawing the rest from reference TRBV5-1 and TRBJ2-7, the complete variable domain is KAGVTQTPRYLIKTRGQQVTLSCSPISGHRSVSWYQQTPGQGLQFLFEYFSETQRNKGNFPGRFSGRQFSNSRSEMNVSTLELGDSALYLCASSLDPGFEQYFGPGTRLTVT.